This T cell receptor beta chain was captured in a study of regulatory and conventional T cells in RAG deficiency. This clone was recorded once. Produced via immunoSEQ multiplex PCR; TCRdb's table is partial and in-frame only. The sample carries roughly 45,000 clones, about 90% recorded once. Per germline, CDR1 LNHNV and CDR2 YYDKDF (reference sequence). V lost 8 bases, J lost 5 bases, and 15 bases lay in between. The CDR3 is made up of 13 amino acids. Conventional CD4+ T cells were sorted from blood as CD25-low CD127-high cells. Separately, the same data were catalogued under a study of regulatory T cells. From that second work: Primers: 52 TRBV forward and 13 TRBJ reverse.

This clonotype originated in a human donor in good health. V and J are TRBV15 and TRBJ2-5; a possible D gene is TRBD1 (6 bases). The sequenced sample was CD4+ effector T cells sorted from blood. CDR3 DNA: TGTGCCACCGCGTTCGACAGGAGGGAGACCCAGTACTTC. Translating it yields CATAFDRRETQYF.